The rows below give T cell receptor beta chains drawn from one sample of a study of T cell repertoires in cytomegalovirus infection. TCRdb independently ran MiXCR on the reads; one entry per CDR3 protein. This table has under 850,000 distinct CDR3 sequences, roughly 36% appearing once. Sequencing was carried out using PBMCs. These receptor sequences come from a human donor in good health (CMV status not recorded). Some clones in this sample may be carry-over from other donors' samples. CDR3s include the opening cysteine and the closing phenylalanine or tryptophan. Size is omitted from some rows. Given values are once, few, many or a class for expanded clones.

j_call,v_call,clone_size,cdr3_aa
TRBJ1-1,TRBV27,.,CASSKTGLHTEAFF
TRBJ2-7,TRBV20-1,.,CSAREGTGYYEQYF
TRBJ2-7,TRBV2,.,CASSLGPTGLYEQYF
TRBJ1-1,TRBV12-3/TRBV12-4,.,CASSLGQVVLGLFAEAFF
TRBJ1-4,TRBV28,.,CASTGSNRGGNEKLFF
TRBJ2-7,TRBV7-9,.,CASSLFPLSGGRAYEKYF
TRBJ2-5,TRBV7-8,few,CASSPREQETQYF
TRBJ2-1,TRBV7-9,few,CASSSQAGGPDNEQFF
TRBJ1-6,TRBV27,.,CASSQGRGPSTLHF
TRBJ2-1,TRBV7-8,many,CASSPATSWNEQFF
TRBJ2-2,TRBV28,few,CASSFRLGGPGELFF
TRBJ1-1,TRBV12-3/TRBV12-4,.,CASSLAHRGTEAFF
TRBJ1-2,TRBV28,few,CASSLWTANYGYTF
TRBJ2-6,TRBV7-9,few,CASSFLAGVAGANVLTF
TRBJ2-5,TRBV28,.,CASSFASGSRETQYF
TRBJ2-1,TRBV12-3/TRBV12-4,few,CASSLPRGSSYNEQFF
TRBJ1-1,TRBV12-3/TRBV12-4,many,CASTLGQANTEAFF
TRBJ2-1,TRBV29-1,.,CSVERVSGRAGVNEQFF
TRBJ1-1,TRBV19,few,CASSPRFPEAFF
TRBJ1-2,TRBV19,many,CASSPREGASYGYTF
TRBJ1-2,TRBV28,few,CASSAGGFSGYTF
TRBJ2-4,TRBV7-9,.,CASSFGDRGYHF
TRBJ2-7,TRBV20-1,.,CSARDTSGISYEQYF
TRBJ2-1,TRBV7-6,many,CASSLGLGNEQFF
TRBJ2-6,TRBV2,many,CASSDDWTSGGSGANVLTF
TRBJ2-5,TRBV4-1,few,CASSQGPWDRRMETQYF
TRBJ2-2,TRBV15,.,CATFRGGPGTGELFF
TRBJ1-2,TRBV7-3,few,CASALSGTGDYTF
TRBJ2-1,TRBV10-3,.,CAISESGGRAYNEQFF
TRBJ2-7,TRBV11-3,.,CASSAAGTGNYEQYF
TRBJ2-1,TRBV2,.,CASSETGVPSNEQFF
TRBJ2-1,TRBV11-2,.,CASSSGLAGIAAEQFF
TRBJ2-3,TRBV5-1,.,CASSPTSARTDTQYF
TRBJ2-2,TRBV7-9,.,CASSLLRDDGELFF
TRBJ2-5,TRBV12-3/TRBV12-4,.,CASSLISRNQETQYF
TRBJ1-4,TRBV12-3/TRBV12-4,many,CASSRQGANEKLFF
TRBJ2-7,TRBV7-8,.,CASSLWDRVDYEQYF
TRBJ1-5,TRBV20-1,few,CSAILGQNNQPQHF
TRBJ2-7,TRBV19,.,CASSIGWTGSNYEQYF
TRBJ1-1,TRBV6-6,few,CASSYRVPGTEAFF
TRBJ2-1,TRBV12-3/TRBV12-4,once,CASTLNVGTGTYNEQFF
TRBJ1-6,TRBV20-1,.,CSARGSGTSSPLHF
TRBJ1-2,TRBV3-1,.,CASSLQTDYGYTF
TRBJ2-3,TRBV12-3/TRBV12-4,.,CASRQASTDTQYF
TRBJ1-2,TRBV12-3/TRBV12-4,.,CASSGTIYGYTF
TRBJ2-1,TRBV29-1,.,CSVVGGGNEQFF
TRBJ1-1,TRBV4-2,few,CASSHRTGTGEQAFF
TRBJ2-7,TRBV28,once,CASSFLLGTDSEQYF
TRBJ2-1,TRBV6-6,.,CASSGQGRGNEQFF
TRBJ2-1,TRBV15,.,CATSSSGRALDEQFF
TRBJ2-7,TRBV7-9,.,CASSSTTVRYEQYF
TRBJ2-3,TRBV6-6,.,CASSYSFQGDSSTDTQYF
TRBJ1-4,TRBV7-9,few,CASSAEKKLFF